Shown below are 13 T cell receptor beta chains from a single sample sequenced in a study of vaccination effects on CD4 cells after COVID-19. The antigens these receptors bind are not known. Expansion with viral peptide pools was applied to antigen-specific CD4+ T cells by the ViraFEST assay prior to sequencing. Following culture for around 9 days, CD4+ T cells were isolated. Participants got two doses of BNT162b2 or mRNA-1273 vaccine. Some clones are missing from TCRdb's copy, which holds only in-frame ones; the method was immunoSEQ multiplex PCR. The repertoire includes just under 60,000 clones, 60% to 80% of them detected once, and 2% sits in the top ten. Specimen: CD4+ T cells from PBMCs cultured with HCoV-OC43 spike peptides, collected after COVID-19 vaccination. Subset in this sample: HCoV-OC43 spike overlapping peptide pool stimulation. The receptor set was obtained from a human donor who received a COVID-19 vaccine.

This chain links TRBV14 with TRBJ2-6; D is unclear. The CDR3 is 16 amino acids. Looked up from germline, CDR1 is SGHDN and CDR2 is FVKESK. Trimming removed 1 base from V and 0 bases from J, with 7 bases in between. The CDR3 DNA follows: TGTGCCAGCAGCCAAGGTAGCTACTCTGGGGCCAACGTCCTGACTTTC. Its protein product is CASSQGSYSGANVLTF.

The rearrangement links TRBV15 to TRBJ1-5; no clear D gene. V dropped 5 bases and J dropped 6 bases, with 11 bases sitting between them. CDR1 and CDR2 (germline): LNHNV, YYDKDF (reference sequence). This CDR3 has 13 residues. The CDR3 here is CATSPSASQPQHF. The CDR3 coding sequence is TGTGCCACCAGCCCGTCGGCGAGTCAGCCCCAGCATTTT.

The chain carries TRBV6-5 and TRBJ2-5; D is unclear. The CDR3 has 14 residues. Trimming stripped 2 bases from V and 2 bases from J, with 9 bases between. Germline-derived CDR1 and CDR2 are MNHEY and SVGAGI. This chain's CDR3 is CASSYGVTQETQYF. DNA of the CDR3: TGTGCCAGCAGTTACGGGGTAACACAAGAGACCCAGTACTTC.

V is TRBV7-3 and J is TRBJ1-2; the D gene is possibly TRBD1 (6 bases). The CDR3 has 15 residues. Trimming took 5 bases from V and 2 from J, leaving 15 bases between them. The V gene's germline CDR1 is SGHTA and CDR2 FQGTGA. CDR3 coding DNA: TGTGCCAGCAGCAAAGAGGCAGGGGCCAACTATGGCTACACCTTC. Protein product: CASSKEAGANYGYTF.

DNA of the CDR3: TGCAGCGTTGTTATCGGACTGGGAAACACCATATATTTT. This sequence encodes CSVVIGLGNTIYF. The genes are TRBV29-1 and TRBJ1-3; unclear D gene. The germline gives CDR1 SQVTM, CDR2 ANQGSEA. The CDR3 has 13 residues. Between the trimmed V and J ends, which lost 4 bases and 4 bases, there was a span of 11 bases.

The chain joins TRBV27 to TRBJ1-2, with 8 bases identical to TRBD1. CDR1 is MNHEY, CDR2 SMNVEV, per germline (reference sequence). CDR3 length: 15 residues. J lost 4 bases, V lost 5 bases, and 9 bases had no gene match. This CDR3 is CASSPQWTGPYGYTF. The CDR3 DNA reads as TGTGCCAGCAGTCCACAATGGACAGGGCCCTATGGCTACACCTTC.

The chain is built from TRBV6-5 and TRBJ2-4; 7 nucleotides agree with TRBD1. Germline V CDR1 and CDR2: MNHEY, SVGAGI. The CDR3 has 14 residues. Trimming removed 11 bases from V and 1 base from J; junction bases left unmatched: 8. CDR3 sequence reads: CAGQESLAKNIQYF. DNA for the CDR3: TGTGCCGGACAGGAGTCCCTCGCCAAAAACATTCAGTACTTC.

The V and J genes are TRBV10-1 and TRBJ2-2, with D possibly being TRBD1 (5 bases). This CDR3 region has 15 residues. V dropped 4 bases and J dropped 0 bases, with 9 bases sitting between them. The germline gives CDR1 WNHNN, CDR2 SYGVQD (reference sequence). CDR3 loop: CASSAGRANTGELFF. The CDR3 DNA is TGCGCCAGCAGTGCGGGCAGGGCGAACACCGGGGAGCTGTTTTTT.

This chain uses TRBV24-1 with TRBJ2-7; 9 nucleotides match TRBD1. CDR1 is KGHDR, CDR2 SFDVKD, per germline. This CDR3 is 15 amino acids long. Losses at the gene ends were 4 bases for V and 2 bases for J; bases not matched to a gene: 5. The CDR3 here is CATSDRRDRAYEQYV. The CDR3 DNA sequence: TGTGCCACCAGTGACCGCCGGGACAGGGCCTACGAGCAGTACGTC.

The chain is built from TRBV5-1 and TRBJ1-1; D ambiguous. Between the trimmed V and J ends, which lost 5 bases and 0 bases, there was a span of 8 bases. Germline V gives CDR1 SGHRS, CDR2 YFSETQ. The CDR3 runs 13 residues. Written as DNA, the CDR3 is TGCGCCAGCAGACCACAGCTGAACACTGAAGCTTTCTTT. This gives the protein CASRPQLNTEAFF.

The rearrangement links TRBV7-2 to TRBJ1-1; D is ambiguous. Trimming stripped 7 bases from V and 1 base from J, with 7 bases between. The CDR3 sequence is 12 residues long. Germline V gene data show CDR1 as SGHTA and CDR2 as FQGNSA. The CDR3 here is CASTQKNTEAFF. CDR3 nucleotides: TGTGCCAGCACCCAAAAGAACACTGAAGCTTTCTTT. The entire variable domain, with the rest obtained from reference TRBV7-2 and TRBJ1-1, is as follows: GAGVSQSPSNKVTEKGKDVELRCDPISGHTALYWYRQSLGQGLEFLIYFQGNSAPDKSGLPSDRFSAERTGGSVSTLTIQRTQQEDSAVYLCASTQKNTEAFFGQGTRLTVV.

This clone was counted a single time. The chain recombines TRBV6-5 with TRBJ2-5; D is perhaps TRBD1 or TRBD2 (5 bases each). Per germline, CDR1 MNHEY and CDR2 SVGAGI. The CDR3 length is 14 residues. Trimming shortened V by 0 bases and J by 4 bases, and 9 bases separated the two germline ends. The CDR3 DNA reads TGTGCCAGCAGTTACTCGGGGGTATTAGAGACCCAGTACTTC. This gives the protein CASSYSGVLETQYF.

V and J are TRBV7-3 and TRBJ1-1; possible D gene TRBD1, 5 bases. Per germline, CDR1 SGHTA and CDR2 FQGTGA. CDR3 length equals 14 residues. Deletions cut 2 bases from V and 4 bases from J, with 11 bases between. CDR3 bases: TGTGCCAGCAGCTTAGACGGGACGAGCACTGAAGCTTTCTTT. Protein: CASSLDGTSTEAFF.